These T cell receptor beta chains were read from a single sample in a study of T cells after somatic rescue of genetic block. Profiled with immunoSEQ multiplex PCR; TCRdb holds only in-frame clones, not every one. The table records tens of thousands of clones, about nine tenths of them present only once. Sequencing was performed on peripheral blood mononuclear cells (PBMCs). These receptor sequences come from a man aged 30-40 years. The CDR3 runs from the conserved cysteine through the conserved F or W. The D gene is left open where the match is weak. Rows may omit the clone size; those that give it use once, few, many or a size class.

NA	NA	TRBJ2-3	TRBV2	TGTGCCAGCAGTGGATATACAGGGACTAGCACAGATACGCAGTATTTT	CASSGYTGTSTDTQYF
NA	NA	TRBJ2-7	TRBV6-1	TGTGCCACCCTAACCGGAGCTAACGAGCAGTACTTC	CATLTGANEQYF
NA	NA	TRBJ1-5	TRBV6-1	TGTGCCAGCAGCTGGGGGTCGAGCAATCAGCCCCAGCATTTT	CASSWGSSNQPQHF
NA	TRBD2	TRBJ2-7	TRBV7-6	TGTGCCAGCAGCTTGGGACTAGCGGGTCGAGGGATGGCCGAGCAGTACTTC	CASSLGLAGRGMAEQYF
NA	NA	TRBJ1-2	TRBV27	TGTGCCAGCAGTTTGGAGGGGCGTAGGGGCTACGGACGCTACACCTTC	CASSLEGRRGYGRYTF
NA	NA	TRBJ2-3	TRBV5-1	TGCGCCAGCAGCTTGTCGTCTAGCACAGATACGCAGTATTTT	CASSLSSSTDTQYF
NA	TRBD2	TRBJ2-7	TRBV6-5	TGTGCCAGCAGCTCCCTTAGCGGGGCCTCCTACGAGCAGTACTTC	CASSSLSGASYEQYF
once	NA	TRBJ2-4	TRBV7-2	TGTGCCAGCAGCTCTCCGCGATCTGTAACGGTGGCCAAAAACATTCAGTACTTC	CASSSPRSVTVAKNIQYF
NA	NA	TRBJ2-1	TRBV9	TGTGCCAGCAGCGTAGAGGACCAATACAATGAGCAGTTCTTC	CASSVEDQYNEQFF
NA	TRBD1	TRBJ1-2	TRBV5-4	TGTGCCAGCAGCCCTGACAGGGGGCGCAGCTATGGCTACACCTTC	CASSPDRGRSYGYTF
NA	NA	TRBJ2-7	TRBV7-9	TGTGCCAGCAGCTCCATAGGGGCGTCCTACGAGCAGTACTTC	CASSSIGASYEQYF
NA	NA	TRBJ2-2	TRBV4-1	TGCGCCAGCAGCCCCGAAGGGCTGAACACCGGGGAGCTGTTTTTT	CASSPEGLNTGELFF
NA	NA	TRBJ2-1	TRBV7-9	TGTGCCAGCAGCCCGGAAGTAGGGGATGAGCAGTTCTTC	CASSPEVGDEQFF
once	NA	TRBJ2-3	TRBV5-6	TGTGCCAGCAGGTTAACATTGACGGAGGACGATACGCAGTATTTT	CASRLTLTEDDTQYF
NA	TRBD1	TRBJ2-7	TRBV19	TGTGCCAGTAGTATGGACAGGGGTCCCTACGAGCAGTACTTC	CASSMDRGPYEQYF
NA	TRBD1	TRBJ2-7	TRBV30	TGTGCCTGGAGAGACAGGGTCCCTTCCTACGAGCAGTACTTC	CAWRDRVPSYEQYF
NA	TRBD1	TRBJ2-7	TRBV7-2	TGTGCCAGCAGCCTACGGACAGGGGAGGGGTACGAGCAGTACTTC	CASSLRTGEGYEQYF
NA	TRBD1	TRBJ2-5	TRBV9	TGTGCCAGCAGCGTGGGACAGGCCCCGAGCGGGCTCCAGTACTTC	CASSVGQAPSGLQYF
NA	NA	TRBJ2-5	TRBV14	TGTGCCAGCAGCCACTACCAAGAGACCCAGTACTTC	CASSHYQETQYF
NA	NA	TRBJ2-1	TRBV7-9	TGTGCCAGCAGCTTAGGTGTCAGCTCCTACAATGAGCAGTTCTTC	CASSLGVSSYNEQFF